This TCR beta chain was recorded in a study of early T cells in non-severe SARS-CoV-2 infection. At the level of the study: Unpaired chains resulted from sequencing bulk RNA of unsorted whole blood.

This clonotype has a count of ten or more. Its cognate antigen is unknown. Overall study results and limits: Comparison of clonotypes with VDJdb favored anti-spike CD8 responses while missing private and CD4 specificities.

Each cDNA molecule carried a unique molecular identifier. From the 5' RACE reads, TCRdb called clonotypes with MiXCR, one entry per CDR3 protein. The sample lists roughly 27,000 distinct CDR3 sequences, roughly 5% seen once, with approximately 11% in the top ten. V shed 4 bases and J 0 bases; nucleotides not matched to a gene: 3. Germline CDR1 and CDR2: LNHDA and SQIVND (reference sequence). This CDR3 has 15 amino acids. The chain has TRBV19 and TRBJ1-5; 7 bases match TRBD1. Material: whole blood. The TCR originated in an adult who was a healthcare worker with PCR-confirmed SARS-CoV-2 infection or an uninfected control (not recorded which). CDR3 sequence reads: CASSRQGDSNQPQHF. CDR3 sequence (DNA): TGTGCCAGTAGTAGACAGGGAGATAGCAATCAGCCCCAGCATTTT.